The text below deals with one T cell receptor beta chain. Sample treatment: some 20 received Ad26.COV2.S at low or high dose, single or two shots; about five received placebo; per-sample allocation not given. Sampling happened 63 days after the first vaccine or placebo injection. The entry originates in a study of Ad26.COV2.S vaccination and SARS-CoV-2 variants. The length of the CDR3 is 18 residues. The ends lost 0 bases at V and 0 bases at J; junction bases unmatched: 5. Germline V gene sequence: CDR1 SGDLS, CDR2 YYNGEE. Some clones are missing from TCRdb's copy, which holds only in-frame ones; the method was immunoSEQ multiplex PCR. The sample holds around 300,000 clones, 86% seen once.

The sequence came from a person between 18 and 59 years old who received the Ad26.COV2.S COVID-19 vaccine or a placebo. The V and J genes are TRBV9 and TRBJ2-3, with 12 bases identical to TRBD2. The specimen comprised peripheral blood, sampled in a trial of Ad26.COV2.S vaccine versus placebo. CDR3: CASSVELAGGTSTDTQYF. The CDR3, as DNA: TGTGCCAGCAGCGTAGAACTAGCGGGGGGTACTAGCACAGATACGCAGTATTTT.